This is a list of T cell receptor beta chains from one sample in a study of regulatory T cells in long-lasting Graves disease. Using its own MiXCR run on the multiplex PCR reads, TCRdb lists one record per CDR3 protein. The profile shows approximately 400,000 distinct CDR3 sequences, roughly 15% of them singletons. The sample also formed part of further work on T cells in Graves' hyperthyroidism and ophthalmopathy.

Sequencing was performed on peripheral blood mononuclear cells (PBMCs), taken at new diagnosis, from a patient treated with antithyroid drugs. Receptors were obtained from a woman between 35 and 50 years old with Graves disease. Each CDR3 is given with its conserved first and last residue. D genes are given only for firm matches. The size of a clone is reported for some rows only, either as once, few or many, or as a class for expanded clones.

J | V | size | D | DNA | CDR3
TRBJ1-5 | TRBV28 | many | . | TGTGCCAGCACCCCCATTTGGTCCAGGCAGCCCCAGCATTTT | CASTPIWSRQPQHF
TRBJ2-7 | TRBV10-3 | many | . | TGTGCCATCAGTGTCGCGGCGAACTCCTACGAGCAGTACTTC | CAISVAANSYEQYF
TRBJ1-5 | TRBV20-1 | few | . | TGCAGTGCTAGAGATATGACGGGCGGTCAGCCCCAGCATTTT | CSARDMTGGQPQHF
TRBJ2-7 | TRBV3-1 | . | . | TGTGCCAGCAGCCCTTCAGCAGGGTTGGTATACGAGCAGTACTTC | CASSPSAGLVYEQYF
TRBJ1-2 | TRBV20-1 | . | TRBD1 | TGCAGTGCTAGAGAGGACAGGGCTAACTATGGCTACACCTTC | CSAREDRANYGYTF
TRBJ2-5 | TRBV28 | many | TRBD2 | TGTGCCAGCAGTTCTCTAGCGGGAGCGGCCTGGGAGACCCAGTACTTC | CASSSLAGAAWETQYF
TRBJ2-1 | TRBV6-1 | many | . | TGTGCCAGCAGTGTACGGACTGCTAGCTCCTACAATGAGCAGTTCTTC | CASSVRTASSYNEQFF
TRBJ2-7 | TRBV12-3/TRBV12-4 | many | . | TGTGCCAGCAGTCCCAGCGTGACCTCCTACGAGCAGTACTTC | CASSPSVTSYEQYF
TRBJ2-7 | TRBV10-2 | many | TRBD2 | TGCGCCAGCAGTGAGGCTAGCGGACTTACCTACGAGCAGTACTTC | CASSEASGLTYEQYF
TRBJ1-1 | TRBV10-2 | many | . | TGCGCCAGCAGACCGGGGTCCACTGAAGCTTTCTTT | CASRPGSTEAFF
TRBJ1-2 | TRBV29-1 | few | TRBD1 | TGCAGCGTTGAAGGAGGACGAGGACAGGGGTTGGATGGCTACACCTTC | CSVEGGRGQGLDGYTF
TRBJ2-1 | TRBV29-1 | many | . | TGCAGCGTTGAAGGGAAGTTCTTC | CSVEGKFF
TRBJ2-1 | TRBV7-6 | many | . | TGTGCCAGCAGCTTATGGGCACAGGCCCCGGATGAGCAGTTCTTC | CASSLWAQAPDEQFF
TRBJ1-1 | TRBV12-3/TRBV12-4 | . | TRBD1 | TGTGCCAGCAGTAGCAGGGGGCGCTTCTACTCGGCTGAAGCTTTCTTT | CASSSRGRFYSAEAFF
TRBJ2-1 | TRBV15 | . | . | TGTGCCACCAGCAGAGATGTCGTTACCTCCTACAATGAGCAGTTCTTC | CATSRDVVTSYNEQFF
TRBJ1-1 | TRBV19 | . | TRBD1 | TGTGCCAGTAGTATAGGCAGGGGGCGGGTGAACACTGAAGCTTTCTTT | CASSIGRGRVNTEAFF
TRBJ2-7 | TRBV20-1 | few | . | TGCAGTGCTAGCCTCTGGGGAGTTACCTACGAGCAGTACTTC | CSASLWGVTYEQYF
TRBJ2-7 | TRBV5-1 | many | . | TGCGCCAGCAGCTTGAGACATGGAACCTACGAGCAGTACTTC | CASSLRHGTYEQYF
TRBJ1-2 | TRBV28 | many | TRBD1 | TGTGCCAGCACCTACGGGACAGGGGGGGATGGCTACACCTTC | CASTYGTGGDGYTF
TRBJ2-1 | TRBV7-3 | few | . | TGTGCCAGCAGCCCAAGACCAGGGGCCGAGCAGTTCTTC | CASSPRPGAEQFF
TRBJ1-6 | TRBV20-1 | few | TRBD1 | TGCAGTGCTCCAGGGGGCCATAATTCACCCCTCCACTTT | CSAPGGHNSPLHF
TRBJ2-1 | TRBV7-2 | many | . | TGTGCCAGCAGCTTACTCCTCCTTGGATGGGAGCAATACAATGAGCAGTTCTTC | CASSLLLLGWEQYNEQFF
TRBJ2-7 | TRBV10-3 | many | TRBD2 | TGTGCCATCAGGGAGGTCGGGGGAGGGCCGGACGAGCAGTACTTC | CAIREVGGGPDEQYF
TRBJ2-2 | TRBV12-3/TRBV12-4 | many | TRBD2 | TGTGCCAGCAGTCCCCGGCTAGCGGGAGGCTCCGCGAACACCGGGGAGCTGTTTTTT | CASSPRLAGGSANTGELFF
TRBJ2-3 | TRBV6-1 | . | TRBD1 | TGTGCCAGCAGTAAGGGACAGGAGATCTCCCCATACACAGATACGCAGTATTTT | CASSKGQEISPYTDTQYF
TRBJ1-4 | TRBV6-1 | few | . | TGTGCCGGCTCCAGGGGTCGCAGGGAAAAACTGTTTTTT | CAGSRGRREKLFF
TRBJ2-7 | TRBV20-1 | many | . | TGCAGTGCTAGAGATTCTCGTGGCTACGAGCAGTACTTC | CSARDSRGYEQYF
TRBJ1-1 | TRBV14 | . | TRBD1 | TGTGCCAGCAGCCTGACACAGGGGGCGTTGAACACTGAAGCTTTCTTT | CASSLTQGALNTEAFF
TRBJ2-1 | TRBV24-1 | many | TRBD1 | TGTGCCACCAGTGCTAAGGGGACAGGGGGCAATGAGCAGTTCTTC | CATSAKGTGGNEQFF
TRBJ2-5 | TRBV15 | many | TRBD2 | TGTGCCACCAGCAGAGATCAACGGCTAGCGGGAGTTGGGGGAGAGACCCAGTACTTC | CATSRDQRLAGVGGETQYF
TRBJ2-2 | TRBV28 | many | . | TGTGCCAGCAGTTTCTCGGGGGGCCATAGCACCGGGGAGCTGTTTTTT | CASSFSGGHSTGELFF
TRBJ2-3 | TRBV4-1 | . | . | TGCGCCAGCAGCCTGCGGGTCGGAAGCACAGATACGCAGTATTTT | CASSLRVGSTDTQYF
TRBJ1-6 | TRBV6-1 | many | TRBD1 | TGTGCCAGCAGTGTCACCGAGGGGGCTGGTTCACCCCTCCACTTT | CASSVTEGAGSPLHF
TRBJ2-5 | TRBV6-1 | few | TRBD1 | TGTGCCAGCAGTCGCGACGAAGAAGACAGGGGCCGAGAGGAGACCCAGTACTTC | CASSRDEEDRGREETQYF
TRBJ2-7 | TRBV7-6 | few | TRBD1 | TGTGCCAGCAGCTACCGACAGGGGGGACTCTACGAGCAGTACTTC | CASSYRQGGLYEQYF
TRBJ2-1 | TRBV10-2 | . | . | TGCGCCAGCAAAAGGGACGGCAATGAGCAGTTCTTC | CASKRDGNEQFF
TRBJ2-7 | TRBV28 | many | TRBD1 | TGTGCCAGCAGCCAAAGGACGACAGGGAACGAGCAGTACTTC | CASSQRTTGNEQYF
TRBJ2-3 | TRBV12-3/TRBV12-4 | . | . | TGTGCCAGCAGTTGGACTGACTCTACGCAGTATTTT | CASSWTDSTQYF
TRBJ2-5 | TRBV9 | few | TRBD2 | TGTGCCAGCAGCGTAGGGGCTAGCGGGAGTACCCAAGAGACCCAGTACTTC | CASSVGASGSTQETQYF
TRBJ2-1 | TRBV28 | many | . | TGTGCCAGCAGTTTACGGCAGGGGCTGGTCAATGAGCAGTTCTTC | CASSLRQGLVNEQFF
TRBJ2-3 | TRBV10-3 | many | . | TGTGCCATCAGTGTAAGGGATCCCACAGATACGCAGTATTTT | CAISVRDPTDTQYF
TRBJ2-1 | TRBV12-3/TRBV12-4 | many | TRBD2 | TGTGCCAGCAGCCATACTAAGACTAGCGGGAGCAGAAATGAGCAGTTCTTC | CASSHTKTSGSRNEQFF
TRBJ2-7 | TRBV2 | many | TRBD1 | TGTGCCAGCGGCCGGACAGGGGGGTACGAGCAGTACTTC | CASGRTGGYEQYF
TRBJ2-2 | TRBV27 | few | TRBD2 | TGTGCCAGCAGTAAAGCGGGAGTGAGCCCCAACACCGGGGAGCTGTTTTTT | CASSKAGVSPNTGELFF
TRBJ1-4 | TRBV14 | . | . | TGTGCCAGCAGCCAGGCGGGCCTCCCCTGGGGAGAAAAACTGTTTTTT | CASSQAGLPWGEKLFF
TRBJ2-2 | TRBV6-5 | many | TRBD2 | TGTGCCAGCAGTTACTCGGGGACTAGCGGGAGTGTCCAAACCGGGGAGCTGTTTTTT | CASSYSGTSGSVQTGELFF
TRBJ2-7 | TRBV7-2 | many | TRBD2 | TGTGCCAGCAGCTTTTTAGCTAGCGGGACCTACGAGCAGTACTTC | CASSFLASGTYEQYF
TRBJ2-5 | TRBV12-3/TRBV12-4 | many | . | TGTGCCAGCAGACCTCGGGACGGAGAGACCCAGTACTTC | CASRPRDGETQYF
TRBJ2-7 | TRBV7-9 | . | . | TGTGCCAGCAGCTTTTGGACCCCGGCAGGGTTGCAGCAGTACTTC | CASSFWTPAGLQQYF
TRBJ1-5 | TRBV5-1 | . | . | TGCGCCAGCAGCTTTTGGGGGGGCTTCAATCAGCCCCAGCATTTT | CASSFWGGFNQPQHF
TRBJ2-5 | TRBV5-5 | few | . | TGTGCCTGCAGCTGGACGTATGCGACCCAGTACTTC | CACSWTYATQYF
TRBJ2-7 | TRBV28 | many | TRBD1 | TGTGCCAGCAGCTCCCTGGGCCCCGGGGGACAGGGGAGCTCCTACGAGCAGTACTTC | CASSSLGPGGQGSSYEQYF
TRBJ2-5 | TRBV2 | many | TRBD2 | TGTGCCAGCAGCGACTTAAGGACTAGCGGGAGCCTCTGGGAGACCCAGTACTTC | CASSDLRTSGSLWETQYF
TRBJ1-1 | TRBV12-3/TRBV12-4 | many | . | TGTGCCAGCAGTTGGCGGAATGAAGCTTTCTTT | CASSWRNEAFF